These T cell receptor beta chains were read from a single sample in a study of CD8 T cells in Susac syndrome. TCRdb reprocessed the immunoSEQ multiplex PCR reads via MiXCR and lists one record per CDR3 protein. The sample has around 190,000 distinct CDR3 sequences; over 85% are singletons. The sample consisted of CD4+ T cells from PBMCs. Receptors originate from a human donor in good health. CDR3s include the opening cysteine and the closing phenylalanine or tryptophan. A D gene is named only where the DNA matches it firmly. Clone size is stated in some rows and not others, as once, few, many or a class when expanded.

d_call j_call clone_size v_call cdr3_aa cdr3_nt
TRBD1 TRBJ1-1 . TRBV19 CASSQKGGQGAFF TGTGCCAGTAGCCAAAAAGGGGGACAGGGCGCTTTCTTT
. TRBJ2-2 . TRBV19 CASSISGPTGELFF TGTGCCAGTAGTATCTCGGGACCAACCGGGGAGCTGTTTTTT
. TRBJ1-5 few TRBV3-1 CASSQAGGNQPQHF TGTGCCAGCAGCCAGGCAGGGGGCAATCAGCCCCAGCATTTT
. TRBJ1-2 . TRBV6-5 CASSYSTATYGYTF TGTGCCAGCAGTTACTCGACGGCGACGTATGGCTACACCTTC
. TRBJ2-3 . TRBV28 CASSVGGARPDTQYF TGTGCCAGCAGTGTAGGGGGGGCCCGACCAGATACGCAGTATTTT
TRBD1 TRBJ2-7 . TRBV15 CATSRDPPGTGSLYEQYF TGTGCCACCAGCAGAGACCCTCCCGGGACAGGGAGCCTCTACGAGCAGTACTTC
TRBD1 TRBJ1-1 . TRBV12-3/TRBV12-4 CASRQNRGGGSEAFF TGTGCCAGCCGACAAAACAGGGGCGGTGGCTCTGAAGCTTTCTTT
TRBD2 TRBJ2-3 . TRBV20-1 CSASGGAAPDTQYF TGCAGTGCTAGCGGGGGGGCTGCCCCAGATACGCAGTATTTT
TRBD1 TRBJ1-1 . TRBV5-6 CASSIGTGGAFF TGTGCCAGCAGCATAGGGACAGGTGGAGCTTTCTTT
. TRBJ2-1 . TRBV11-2 CASSLNPGLDEQFF TGTGCCAGCAGCTTAAATCCAGGGTTGGATGAGCAGTTCTTC
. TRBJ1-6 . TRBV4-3 CASSQEPNSPLHF TGCGCCAGCAGCCAAGAGCCCAATTCACCCCTCCACTTT
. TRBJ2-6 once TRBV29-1 CSVKTAAFSGANVLTF TGCAGCGTGAAGACAGCCGCCTTCTCTGGGGCCAACGTCCTGACTTTC
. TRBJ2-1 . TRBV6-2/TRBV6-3 CASSRPDSYNEQFF TGTGCCAGCAGTCGCCCGGACTCTTACAATGAGCAGTTCTTC
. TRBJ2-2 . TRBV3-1 CASSQGGRGSNTGELFF TGTGCCAGCAGCCAAGGCGGACGCGGTTCGAACACCGGGGAGCTGTTTTTT
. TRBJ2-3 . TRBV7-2 CASSLSGQITYTQYF TGTGCCAGCAGCTTATCAGGACAGATCACATATACGCAGTATTTT
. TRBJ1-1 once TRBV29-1 CSVEAVGERLEAFF TGCAGCGTTGAGGCGGTCGGGGAACGCCTAGAAGCTTTCTTT
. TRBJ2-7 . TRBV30 CAWSDRGSYEQYF TGTGCCTGGAGTGACCGGGGGTCCTACGAGCAGTACTTC
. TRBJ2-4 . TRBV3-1 CASSLEGPGAKNIQYF TGTGCCAGCAGCCTTGAGGGGCCGGGAGCCAAAAACATTCAGTACTTC
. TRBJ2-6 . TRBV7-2 CASSLASPPGSGANVLTF TGTGCCAGCAGCTTAGCTTCCCCCCCCGGCTCTGGGGCCAACGTCCTGACTTTC
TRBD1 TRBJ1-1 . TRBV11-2 CASSHGDRENTEAFF TGTGCCAGCAGCCATGGGGACAGGGAGAACACTGAAGCTTTCTTT
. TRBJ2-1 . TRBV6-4 CASSDLAGSYNEQFF TGTGCCAGCAGTGACCTAGCAGGCTCCTACAATGAGCAGTTCTTC
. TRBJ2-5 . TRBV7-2 CASSSDLNRGTQYF TGTGCCAGCAGCTCGGACTTAAACCGCGGGACCCAGTACTTC
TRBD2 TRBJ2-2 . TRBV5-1 CASSSLNSGGDTGELFF TGCGCCAGCAGCTCCTTGAATAGCGGGGGAGACACCGGGGAGCTGTTTTTT
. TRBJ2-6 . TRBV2 CASSDFGVTGANVLTF TGTGCCAGCAGTGACTTTGGGGTTACCGGGGCCAACGTCCTGACTTTC
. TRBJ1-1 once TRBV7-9 CASSFVGPNTEAFF TGTGCCAGCAGCTTTGTGGGGCCTAACACTGAAGCTTTCTTT
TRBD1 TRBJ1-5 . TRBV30 CAWSGGQINQPQHF TGTGCCTGGAGCGGGGGACAGATCAATCAGCCCCAGCATTTT
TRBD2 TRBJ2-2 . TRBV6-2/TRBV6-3 CASGGTGGSGTGELFF TGTGCCAGCGGAGGGACGGGGGGATCGGGAACCGGGGAGCTGTTTTTT
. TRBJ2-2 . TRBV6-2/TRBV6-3 CASSYPIAGSNTGELFF TGTGCCAGCAGTTACCCGATTGCGGGTTCGAACACCGGGGAGCTGTTTTTT
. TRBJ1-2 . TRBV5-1 CASSLESYGYTF TGCGCCAGCAGCTTGGAAAGTTATGGCTACACCTTC
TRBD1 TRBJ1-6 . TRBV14 CASSLWTGKVESPLHF TGTGCCAGCAGCCTGTGGACAGGGAAGGTAGAGTCACCCCTCCACTTT
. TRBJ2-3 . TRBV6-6 CASRKSTDTQYF TGTGCCAGCAGGAAAAGCACAGATACGCAGTATTTT
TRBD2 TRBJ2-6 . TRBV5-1 CASSLTSGVGSGANVLTF TGCGCCAGCTCCTTGACTAGCGGGGTTGGCTCTGGGGCCAACGTCCTGACTTTC
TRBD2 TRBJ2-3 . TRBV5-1 CASSLAAAGGRTDTQYF TGCGCCAGCAGCTTGGCTGCCGCGGGGGGACGCACAGATACGCAGTATTTT
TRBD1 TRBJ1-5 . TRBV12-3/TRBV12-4 CASTTTGVGQPQHF TGTGCCAGCACCACGACAGGGGTCGGGCAGCCCCAGCATTTT
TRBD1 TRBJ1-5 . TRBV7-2 CASSPTGGFNQPQHF TGTGCCAGCAGCCCGACAGGGGGCTTCAATCAGCCCCAGCATTTT
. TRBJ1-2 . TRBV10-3 CAISILGPGGYTF TGTGCCATCAGTATTTTGGGACCTGGGGGTTACACCTTC
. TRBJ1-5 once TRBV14 CASSQGTNQPQHF TGTGCCAGCAGCCAAGGTACCAATCAGCCCCAGCATTTT
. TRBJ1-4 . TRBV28 CASTPFRDVGGNEKLFF TGTGCCAGCACCCCATTTCGGGACGTCGGGGGGAATGAAAAACTGTTTTTT
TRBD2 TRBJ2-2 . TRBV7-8 CASSWGASGGMNTGELFF TGTGCCAGCAGCTGGGGGGCTAGCGGGGGGATGAACACCGGGGAGCTGTTTTTT
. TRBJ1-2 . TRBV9 CASSSQDGGGYTF TGTGCCAGCAGCTCGCAGGATGGCGGTGGCTACACCTTC
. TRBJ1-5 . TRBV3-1 CASSQKRLAPQHF TGTGCCAGCAGCCAAAAACGGTTGGCGCCCCAGCATTTT
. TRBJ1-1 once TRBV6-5 CASSSLTGRTEAFF TGTGCCAGCAGTTCCCTTACTGGGAGGACTGAAGCCTTCTTT
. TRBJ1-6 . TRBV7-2 CASSPRSRRSPLHF TGTGCCAGCAGCCCTCGGTCGAGAAGATCACCCCTCCACTTT
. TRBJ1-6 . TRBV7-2 CASSFLQLNSPLHF TGTGCCAGCAGCTTTTTACAGCTTAATTCACCCCTCCACTTT
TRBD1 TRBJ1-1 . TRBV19 CASSPYSGGALVEAFF TGTGCCAGTAGTCCTTACTCAGGGGGCGCATTGGTGGAAGCTTTCTTT
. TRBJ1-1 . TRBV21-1 CASSKGTVVVAFF TGTGCCAGCAGCAAAGGGACCGTCGTCGTTGCTTTCTTT
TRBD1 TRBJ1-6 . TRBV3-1 CASSLYRGSTPLHF TGTGCCAGCAGCCTCTACAGGGGTAGCACACCCCTCCACTTT
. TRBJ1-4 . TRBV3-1 CASSQEYRREEKLFF TGTGCCAGCAGCCAAGAGTATCGAAGGGAAGAAAAACTGTTTTTT
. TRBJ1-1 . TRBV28 CASSLGVRTTEAFF TGTGCCAGCAGTTTAGGAGTTAGGACCACTGAAGCTTTCTTT
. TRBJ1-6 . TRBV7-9 CASSPMKGSNSPLHF TGTGCCAGCAGCCCAATGAAGGGGAGTAATTCACCCCTCCACTTT
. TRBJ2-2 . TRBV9 CASSTGGPSFLTGELFF TGTGCCAGCAGCACCGGCGGCCCGTCCTTCCTAACCGGGGAGCTGTTTTTT
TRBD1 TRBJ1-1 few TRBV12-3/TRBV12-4 CASSQGAEAFF TGTGCCAGCAGCCAGGGGGCTGAAGCTTTCTTT
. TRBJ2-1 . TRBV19 CASSSMGASTMSSYNEQFF TGTGCCAGTAGTTCTATGGGGGCTAGCACCATGAGCTCCTACAATGAGCAGTTCTTC
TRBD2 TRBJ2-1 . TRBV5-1 CASRSGLAGGTGNEQFF TGCGCCAGCAGATCTGGACTAGCGGGGGGTACGGGCAATGAGCAGTTCTTC
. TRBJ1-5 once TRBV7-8 CASSADGGSQPQHF TGTGCCAGCAGCGCTGATGGGGGCAGTCAGCCCCAGCATTTT
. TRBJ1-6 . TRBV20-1 CSAMVEGVRNSPLHF TGCAGTGCTATGGTTGAAGGTGTGAGGAATTCACCCCTCCACTTT
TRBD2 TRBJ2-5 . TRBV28 CASRGLGSGETQYF TGTGCCAGCAGGGGACTAGGCTCCGGGGAGACCCAGTACTTC
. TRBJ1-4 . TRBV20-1 CSATGTVEKLFF TGCAGTGCCACCGGGACGGTCGAAAAACTGTTTTTT